This T cell receptor beta chain was sequenced for a study of radiotherapy plus CTLA-4 blockade in lung cancer. The assay was immunoSEQ multiplex PCR, and TCRdb's table has in-frame clones only and misses some. The repertoire holds more than 90,000 clones, with approximately 82% as singletons. The CDR3 runs to 14 residues. The germline V gene has CDR1 MNHNS and CDR2 SASEGT. Trimming stripped 4 bases from V and 3 bases from J, with 12 bases between. This receptor was taken from a human donor with non-small cell lung cancer that progressed on radiotherapy plus ipilimumab. The input for sequencing was peripheral blood, taken from a patient treated with radiotherapy plus ipilimumab. V and J are TRBV6-1 and TRBJ1-1, with D perhaps TRBD1 (5 bases). The CDR3 bases are TGTGCCAGCAGTGGCAGGGCCATGGACACTGAAGCTTTCTTT. The encoded protein is CASSGRAMDTEAFF.